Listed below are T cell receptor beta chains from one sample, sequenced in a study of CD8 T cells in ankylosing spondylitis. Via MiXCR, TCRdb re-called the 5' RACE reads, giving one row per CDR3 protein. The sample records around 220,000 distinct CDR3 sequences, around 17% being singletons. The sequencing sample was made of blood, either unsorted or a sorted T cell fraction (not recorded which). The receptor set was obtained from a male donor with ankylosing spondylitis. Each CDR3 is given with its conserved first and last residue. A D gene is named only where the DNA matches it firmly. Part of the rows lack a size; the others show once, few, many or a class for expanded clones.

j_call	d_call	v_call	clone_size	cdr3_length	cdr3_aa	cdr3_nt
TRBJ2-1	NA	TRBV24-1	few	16	CATSPNAGDNYNEQFF	TGTGCCACCAGCCCGAACGCAGGAGACAACTACAATGAGCAGTTCTTC
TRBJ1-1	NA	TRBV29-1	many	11	CSVPMGTEAFF	TGCAGCGTACCGATGGGAACTGAAGCTTTCTTT
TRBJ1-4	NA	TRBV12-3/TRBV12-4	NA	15	CASTRLTAVVEKLFF	TGTGCCAGCACCAGACTGACAGCAGTGGTTGAAAAACTGTTTTTT
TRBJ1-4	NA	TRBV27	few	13	CASSLPNNEKLFF	TGTGCCAGCAGTTTACCCAATAATGAAAAACTGTTTTTT
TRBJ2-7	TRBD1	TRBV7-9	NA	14	CASSTRDSNYEQYF	TGTGCCAGCAGCACCAGGGACAGCAATTACGAGCAGTACTTC
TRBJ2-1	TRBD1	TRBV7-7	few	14	CASSLGQGVNEQFF	TGTGCTAGCAGCTTAGGACAGGGCGTCAATGAGCAGTTCTTC
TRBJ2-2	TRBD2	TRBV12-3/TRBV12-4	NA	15	CASSLNPSGAGELFF	TGTGCCAGCAGTTTAAATCCTAGCGGGGCCGGGGAGCTGTTTTTT
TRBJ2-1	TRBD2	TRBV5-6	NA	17	CASSSLLAGGTYNEQFF	TGTGCCAGCAGCTCGCTACTAGCGGGAGGCACCTACAATGAGCAGTTCTTC
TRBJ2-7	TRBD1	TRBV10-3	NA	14	CAITETDRVSEQYF	TGTGCCATCACCGAGACGGACAGGGTTTCCGAGCAGTACTTC
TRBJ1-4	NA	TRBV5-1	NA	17	CASSPVGTGSTNEKLFF	TGCGCCAGCAGCCCGGTCGGAACAGGGAGTACTAATGAAAAACTGTTTTTT
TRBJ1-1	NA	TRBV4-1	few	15	CASSRSGDLNTEAFF	TGCGCCAGCAGCCGTTCAGGGGACTTGAACACTGAAGCTTTCTTT
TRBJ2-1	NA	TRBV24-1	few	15	CATAPFQTSDNEQFF	TGTGCCACCGCCCCCTTCCAGACGTCGGACAATGAGCAGTTCTTC
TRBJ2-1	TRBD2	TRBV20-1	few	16	CSAHLTKRGGNNEQFF	TGCAGTGCCCACCTGACGAAGCGGGGGGGAAACAATGAGCAGTTCTTC
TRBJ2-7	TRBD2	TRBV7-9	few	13	CASSLLADYEQYF	TGTGCCAGCAGCTTGCTAGCGGACTACGAGCAGTACTTC
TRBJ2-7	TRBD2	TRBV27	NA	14	CASSVGLAGHEQYF	TGTGCCAGCAGTGTAGGACTAGCGGGCCACGAGCAGTACTTC
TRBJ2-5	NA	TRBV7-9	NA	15	CASSLVWGSQETQYF	TGTGCCAGCAGCTTAGTGTGGGGCTCCCAAGAGACCCAGTACTTC
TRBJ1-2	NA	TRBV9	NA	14	CASSALIGQNGYTF	TGTGCCAGCAGCGCCCTGATAGGACAGAATGGCTACACCTTC
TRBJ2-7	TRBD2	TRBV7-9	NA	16	CASSLVGGRAAYEQYF	TGTGCCAGCAGCTTAGTAGGCGGGAGGGCCGCCTACGAGCAGTACTTC
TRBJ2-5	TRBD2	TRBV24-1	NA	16	CATSDSLLGEGETQYF	TGTGCCACCAGTGATAGCCTTCTAGGGGAGGGAGAGACCCAGTACTTC
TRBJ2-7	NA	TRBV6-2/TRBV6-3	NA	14	CASSYSHAAYEQYF	TGTGCCAGCAGTTACTCACATGCCGCCTACGAGCAGTACTTC
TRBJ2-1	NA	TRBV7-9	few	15	CASSHPLGSYNEQFF	TGTGCCAGCAGCCACCCCCTAGGCTCCTACAATGAGCAGTTCTTC
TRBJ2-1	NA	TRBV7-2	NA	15	CASSPRGLAGDEQFF	TGTGCCAGCAGCCCCAGGGGCCTAGCAGGGGATGAGCAGTTCTTC
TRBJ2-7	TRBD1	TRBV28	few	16	CASSPNPGQGLYEQYF	TGTGCCAGCAGCCCTAACCCGGGACAGGGGTTATACGAGCAGTACTTC
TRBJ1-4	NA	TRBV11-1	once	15	CASSSHGLANEKLFF	TGTGCCAGCAGCTCCCACGGGCTCGCTAATGAAAAACTGTTTTTT
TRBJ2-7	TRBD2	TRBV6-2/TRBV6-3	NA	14	CASGLGLATGEQYF	TGTGCCAGCGGATTAGGACTAGCTACGGGTGAGCAGTACTTC
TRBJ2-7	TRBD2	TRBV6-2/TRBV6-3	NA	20	CASSYPGLAGGPYFSYEQYF	TGTGCCAGCAGTTACCCGGGACTAGCGGGAGGGCCTTACTTTAGCTACGAGCAGTACTTC
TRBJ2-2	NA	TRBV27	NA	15	CASSLRGGIDGELFF	TGTGCCAGCAGTTTACGAGGAGGTATAGACGGGGAGCTGTTTTTT
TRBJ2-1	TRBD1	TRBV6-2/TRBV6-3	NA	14	CASSSGQGAYEQFF	TGTGCCAGCAGTTCAGGACAGGGAGCGTATGAGCAGTTCTTC
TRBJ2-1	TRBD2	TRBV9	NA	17	CASSVAPGGLTYNEQFF	TGTGCCAGCAGCGTAGCACCGGGAGGGCTAACCTACAATGAGCAGTTCTTC
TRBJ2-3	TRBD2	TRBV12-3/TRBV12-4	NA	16	CASSPLVAGITDTQYF	TGTGCCAGCAGTCCCCTAGTAGCGGGAATTACAGATACGCAGTATTTT
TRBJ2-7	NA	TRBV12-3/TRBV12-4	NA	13	CASSLRGPNEQYF	TGTGCCAGCAGTTTAAGGGGTCCGAACGAGCAGTACTTC
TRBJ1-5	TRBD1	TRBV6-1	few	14	CASGNPGGNQPQHF	TGTGCCAGCGGGAACCCAGGGGGGAATCAGCCCCAGCATTTT
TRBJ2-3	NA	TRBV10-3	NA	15	CAISLKPDHTDTQYF	TGTGCCATCAGTTTGAAGCCCGACCACACAGATACGCAGTATTTT
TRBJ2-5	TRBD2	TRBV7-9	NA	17	CASSQYLGLLNQETQYF	TGTGCCAGCAGCCAATACTTGGGACTACTTAACCAAGAGACCCAGTACTTC
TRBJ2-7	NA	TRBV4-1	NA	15	CASSQEEGLNYEQYF	TGCGCCAGCAGCCAAGAGGAGGGACTGAACTACGAGCAGTACTTC
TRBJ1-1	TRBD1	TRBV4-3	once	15	CASSQAQGDYTEAFF	TGCGCCAGCAGCCAAGCACAGGGGGATTACACTGAAGCTTTCTTT
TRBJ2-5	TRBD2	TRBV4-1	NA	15	CASSHRLAGQETQYF	TGCGCCAGCAGCCACCGACTAGCGGGCCAAGAGACCCAGTACTTC
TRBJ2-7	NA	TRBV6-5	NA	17	CASSYSAGTLTTYEQYF	TGTGCCAGCAGTTACTCCGCGGGGACACTGACCACCTACGAGCAGTACTTC
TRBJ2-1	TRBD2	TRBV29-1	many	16	CSVEELAGDSYNEQFF	TGCAGCGTTGAAGAACTAGCGGGAGACTCCTACAATGAGCAGTTCTTC
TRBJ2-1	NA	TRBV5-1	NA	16	CASSLEEVWDNNEQFF	TGCGCCAGCAGCTTAGAGGAGGTCTGGGACAACAATGAGCAGTTCTTC
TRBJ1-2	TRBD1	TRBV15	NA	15	CATSKTPGQGVGYTF	TGTGCCACCAGCAAAACCCCGGGACAGGGGGTTGGCTACACCTTC
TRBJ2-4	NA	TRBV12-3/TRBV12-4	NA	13	CASSLGPALGRYF	TGTGCCAGCAGTTTAGGACCTGCCCTGGGCCGGTACTTC
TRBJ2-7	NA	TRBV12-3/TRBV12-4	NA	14	CASSLLAPQGEQYF	TGTGCCAGCAGTTTACTAGCTCCTCAGGGGGAGCAGTACTTC
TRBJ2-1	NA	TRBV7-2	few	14	CASSLGVGYKEQFF	TGTGCCAGCAGCTTAGGCGTAGGTTACAAGGAGCAGTTCTTC
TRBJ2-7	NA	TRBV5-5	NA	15	CASSFVLDHAWEQYF	TGTGCCAGCAGCTTTGTGCTAGACCATGCCTGGGAGCAGTACTTC
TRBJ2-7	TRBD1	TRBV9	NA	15	CASSVEGTGIGEQYF	TGTGCCAGCAGCGTAGAGGGGACAGGGATCGGAGAGCAGTACTTC
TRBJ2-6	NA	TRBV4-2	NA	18	CASSQLIGGPPGANVLTF	TGTGCCAGCAGCCAATTAATCGGGGGCCCCCCTGGGGCCAACGTCCTGACTTTC
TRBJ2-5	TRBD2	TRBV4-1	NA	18	CASSQAPLLAGPQETQYF	TGCGCCAGCAGCCAAGCCCCCCTCCTAGCGGGCCCACAAGAGACCCAGTACTTC
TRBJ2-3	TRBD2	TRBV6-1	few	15	CASSEASGGPDTQYF	TGTGCCAGCAGTGAAGCTAGCGGGGGCCCAGATACGCAGTATTTT
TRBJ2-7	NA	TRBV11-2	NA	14	CASSLAGTSFEQYF	TGTGCCAGCAGCTTAGCCGGGACCTCTTTTGAGCAGTACTTC
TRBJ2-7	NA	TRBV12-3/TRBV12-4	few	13	CASSPLTPYEQYF	TGTGCCAGCAGTCCCCTCACCCCCTACGAGCAGTACTTC
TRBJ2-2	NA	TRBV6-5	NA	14	CASSYSLEGGELFF	TGTGCCAGCAGTTACTCGCTAGAAGGCGGGGAGCTGTTTTTT
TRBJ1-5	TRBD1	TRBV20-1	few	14	CSAYDRGVGQPQHF	TGCAGTGCCTACGACAGGGGAGTAGGACAGCCCCAGCATTTT